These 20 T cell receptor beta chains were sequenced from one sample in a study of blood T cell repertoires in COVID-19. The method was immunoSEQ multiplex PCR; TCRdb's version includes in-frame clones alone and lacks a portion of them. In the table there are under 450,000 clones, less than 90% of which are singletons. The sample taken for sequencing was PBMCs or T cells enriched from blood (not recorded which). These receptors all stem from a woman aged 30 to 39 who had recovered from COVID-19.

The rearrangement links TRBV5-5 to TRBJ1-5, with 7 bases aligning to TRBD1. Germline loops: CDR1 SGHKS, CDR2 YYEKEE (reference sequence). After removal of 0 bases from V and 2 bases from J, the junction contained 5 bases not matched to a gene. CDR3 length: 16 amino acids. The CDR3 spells CASSLVGGDGNQPQHF. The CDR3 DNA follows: TGTGCCAGCAGCTTGGTAGGGGGCGATGGCAATCAGCCCCAGCATTTT.

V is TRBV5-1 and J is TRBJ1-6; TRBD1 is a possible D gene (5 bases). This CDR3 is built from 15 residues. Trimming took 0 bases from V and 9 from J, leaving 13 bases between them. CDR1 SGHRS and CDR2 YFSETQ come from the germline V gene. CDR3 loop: CASSLERGRSSPLHF. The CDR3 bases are TGCGCCAGCAGCTTGGAAAGGGGAAGGAGTTCACCCCTCCACTTT.

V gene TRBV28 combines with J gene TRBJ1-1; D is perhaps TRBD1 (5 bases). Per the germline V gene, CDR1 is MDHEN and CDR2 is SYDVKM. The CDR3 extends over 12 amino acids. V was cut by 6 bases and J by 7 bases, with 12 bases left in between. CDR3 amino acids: CASSAYTGEAFF. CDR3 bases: TGTGCCAGCAGCGCCTACACAGGTGAAGCTTTCTTT.

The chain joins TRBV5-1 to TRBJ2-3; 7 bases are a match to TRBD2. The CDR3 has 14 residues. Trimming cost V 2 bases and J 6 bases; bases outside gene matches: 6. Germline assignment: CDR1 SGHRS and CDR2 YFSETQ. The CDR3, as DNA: TGCGCCAGCAGCTTATCGACTAGCAGGGATACGCAGTATTTT. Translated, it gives CASSLSTSRDTQYF.

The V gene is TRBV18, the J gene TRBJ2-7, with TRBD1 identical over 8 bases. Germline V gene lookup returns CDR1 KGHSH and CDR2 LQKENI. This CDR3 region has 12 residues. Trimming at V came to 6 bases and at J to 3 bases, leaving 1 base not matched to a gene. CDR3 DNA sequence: TGTGCCAGCTCTGACAGGGGCTACGAGCAGTACTTC. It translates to CASSDRGYEQYF.

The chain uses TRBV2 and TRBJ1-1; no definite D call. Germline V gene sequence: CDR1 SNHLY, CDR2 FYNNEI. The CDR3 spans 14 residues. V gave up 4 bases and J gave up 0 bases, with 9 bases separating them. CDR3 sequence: CASSAGIMNTEAFF. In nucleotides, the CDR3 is TGTGCCAGCAGTGCAGGTATAATGAACACTGAAGCTTTCTTT.

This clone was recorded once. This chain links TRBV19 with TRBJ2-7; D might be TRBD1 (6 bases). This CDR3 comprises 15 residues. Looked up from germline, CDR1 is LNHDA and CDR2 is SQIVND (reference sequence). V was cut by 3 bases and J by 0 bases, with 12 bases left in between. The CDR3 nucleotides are TGTGCCAGTAGTATGGGCAGGGGAAGCTCCTACGAGCAGTACTTC. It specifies CASSMGRGSSYEQYF.

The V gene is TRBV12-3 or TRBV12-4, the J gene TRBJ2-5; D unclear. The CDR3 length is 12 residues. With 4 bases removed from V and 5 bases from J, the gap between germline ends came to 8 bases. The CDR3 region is CASSSPRETQYF. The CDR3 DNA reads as TGTGCCAGCAGTTCCCCCCGGGAGACCCAGTACTTC.

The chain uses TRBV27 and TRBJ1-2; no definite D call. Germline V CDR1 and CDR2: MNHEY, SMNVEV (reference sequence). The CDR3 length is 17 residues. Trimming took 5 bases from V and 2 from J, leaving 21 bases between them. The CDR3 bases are TGTGCCAGCAGTACCACTAGATCCGGATCGGGGAACTATGGCTACACCTTC. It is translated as CASSTTRSGSGNYGYTF.

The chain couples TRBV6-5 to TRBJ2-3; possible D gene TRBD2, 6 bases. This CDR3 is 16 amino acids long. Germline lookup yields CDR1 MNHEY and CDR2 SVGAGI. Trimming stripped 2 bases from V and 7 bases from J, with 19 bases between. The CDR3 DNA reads TGTGCCAGCAGTTACGGGGGAGCGGGTGGTGGGAATACGCAGTATTTT. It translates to CASSYGGAGGGNTQYF.

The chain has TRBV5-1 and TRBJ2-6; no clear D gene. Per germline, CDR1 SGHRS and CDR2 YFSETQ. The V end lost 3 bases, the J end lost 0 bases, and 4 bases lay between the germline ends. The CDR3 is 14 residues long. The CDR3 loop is CASSSSSGANVLTF. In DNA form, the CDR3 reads TGCGCCAGCAGCTCATCCTCTGGGGCCAACGTCCTGACTTTC.

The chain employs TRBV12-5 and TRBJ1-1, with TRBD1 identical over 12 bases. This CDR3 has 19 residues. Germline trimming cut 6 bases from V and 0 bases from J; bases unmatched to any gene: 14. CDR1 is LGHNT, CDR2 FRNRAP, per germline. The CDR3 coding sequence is TGTGCTAGTGGACTGGGGCGGTCCGGGACAGGGGGCTTGAACACTGAAGCTTTCTTT. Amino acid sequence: CASGLGRSGTGGLNTEAFF.

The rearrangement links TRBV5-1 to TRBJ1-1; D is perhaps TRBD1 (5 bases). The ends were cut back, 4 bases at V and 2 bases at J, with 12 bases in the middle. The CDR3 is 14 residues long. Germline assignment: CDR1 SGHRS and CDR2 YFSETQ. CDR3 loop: CASSPQTGNTEAFF. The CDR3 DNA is TGCGCCAGCAGCCCCCAAACAGGAAACACTGAAGCTTTCTTT. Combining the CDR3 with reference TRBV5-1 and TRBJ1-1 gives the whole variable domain KAGVTQTPRYLIKTRGQQVTLSCSPISGHRSVSWYQQTPGQGLQFLFEYFSETQRNKGNFPGRFSGRQFSNSRSEMNVSTLELGDSALYLCASSPQTGNTEAFFGQGTRLTVV.

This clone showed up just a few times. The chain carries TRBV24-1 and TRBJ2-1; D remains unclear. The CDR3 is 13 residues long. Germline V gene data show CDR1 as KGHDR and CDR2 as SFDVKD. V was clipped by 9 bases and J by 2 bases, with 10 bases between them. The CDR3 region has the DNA TGTGCCACCTACGACAAGGCCTACAATGAGCAGTTCTTC. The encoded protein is CATYDKAYNEQFF.

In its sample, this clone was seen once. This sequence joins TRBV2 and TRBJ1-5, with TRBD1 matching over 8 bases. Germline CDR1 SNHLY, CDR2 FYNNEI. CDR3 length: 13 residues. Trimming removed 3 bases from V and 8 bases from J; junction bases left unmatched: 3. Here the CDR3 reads CASSDDRGKPQHF. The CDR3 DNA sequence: TGTGCCAGCAGTGATGACAGGGGTAAGCCCCAGCATTTT.

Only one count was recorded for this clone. The CDR3, as DNA: TGTGCCAGTAGTACGCGCTCGGACACCGGGGAGCTGTTTTTT. Translation: CASSTRSDTGELFF. This chain uses TRBV19 with TRBJ2-2; D gene unclear. This CDR3 comprises 14 residues. The germline V gene has CDR1 LNHDA and CDR2 SQIVND (reference sequence). V lost 4 bases and J lost 3, with 9 bases in between.

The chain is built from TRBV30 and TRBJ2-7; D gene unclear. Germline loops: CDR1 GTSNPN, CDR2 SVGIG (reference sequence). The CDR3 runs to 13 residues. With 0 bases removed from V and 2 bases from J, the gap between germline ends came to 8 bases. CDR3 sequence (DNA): TGTGCCTGGAGTGTCGGCGGTCCCTACGAGCAGTACTTC. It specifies CAWSVGGPYEQYF.

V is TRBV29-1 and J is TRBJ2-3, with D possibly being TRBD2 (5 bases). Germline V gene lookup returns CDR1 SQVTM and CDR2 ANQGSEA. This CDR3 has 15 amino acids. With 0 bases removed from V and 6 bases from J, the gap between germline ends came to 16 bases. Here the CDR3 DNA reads TGCAGCGTTGAAGACCCTCGTTCTAGCAAGGATACGCAGTATTTT. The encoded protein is CSVEDPRSSKDTQYF.

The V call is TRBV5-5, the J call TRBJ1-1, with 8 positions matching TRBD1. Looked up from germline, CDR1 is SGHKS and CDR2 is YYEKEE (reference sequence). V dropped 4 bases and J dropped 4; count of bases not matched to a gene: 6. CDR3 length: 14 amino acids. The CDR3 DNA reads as TGTGCCAGCAGCAAGACAGGGGCGGTCACTGAAGCTTTCTTT. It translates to CASSKTGAVTEAFF.

The CDR3 sequence: CASSPTGVHISYEQYF. The CDR3 nucleotides read TGTGCCAGCAGTCCGACAGGGGTCCACATTTCCTACGAGCAGTACTTC. This chain joins TRBV7-9 and TRBJ2-7; 8 nucleotides agree with TRBD1. V was pared by 6 bases and J by 1 base, with 11 bases of the junction left unmatched. Germline loops: CDR1 SEHNR, CDR2 FQNEAQ (reference sequence). This CDR3 has 16 amino acids.